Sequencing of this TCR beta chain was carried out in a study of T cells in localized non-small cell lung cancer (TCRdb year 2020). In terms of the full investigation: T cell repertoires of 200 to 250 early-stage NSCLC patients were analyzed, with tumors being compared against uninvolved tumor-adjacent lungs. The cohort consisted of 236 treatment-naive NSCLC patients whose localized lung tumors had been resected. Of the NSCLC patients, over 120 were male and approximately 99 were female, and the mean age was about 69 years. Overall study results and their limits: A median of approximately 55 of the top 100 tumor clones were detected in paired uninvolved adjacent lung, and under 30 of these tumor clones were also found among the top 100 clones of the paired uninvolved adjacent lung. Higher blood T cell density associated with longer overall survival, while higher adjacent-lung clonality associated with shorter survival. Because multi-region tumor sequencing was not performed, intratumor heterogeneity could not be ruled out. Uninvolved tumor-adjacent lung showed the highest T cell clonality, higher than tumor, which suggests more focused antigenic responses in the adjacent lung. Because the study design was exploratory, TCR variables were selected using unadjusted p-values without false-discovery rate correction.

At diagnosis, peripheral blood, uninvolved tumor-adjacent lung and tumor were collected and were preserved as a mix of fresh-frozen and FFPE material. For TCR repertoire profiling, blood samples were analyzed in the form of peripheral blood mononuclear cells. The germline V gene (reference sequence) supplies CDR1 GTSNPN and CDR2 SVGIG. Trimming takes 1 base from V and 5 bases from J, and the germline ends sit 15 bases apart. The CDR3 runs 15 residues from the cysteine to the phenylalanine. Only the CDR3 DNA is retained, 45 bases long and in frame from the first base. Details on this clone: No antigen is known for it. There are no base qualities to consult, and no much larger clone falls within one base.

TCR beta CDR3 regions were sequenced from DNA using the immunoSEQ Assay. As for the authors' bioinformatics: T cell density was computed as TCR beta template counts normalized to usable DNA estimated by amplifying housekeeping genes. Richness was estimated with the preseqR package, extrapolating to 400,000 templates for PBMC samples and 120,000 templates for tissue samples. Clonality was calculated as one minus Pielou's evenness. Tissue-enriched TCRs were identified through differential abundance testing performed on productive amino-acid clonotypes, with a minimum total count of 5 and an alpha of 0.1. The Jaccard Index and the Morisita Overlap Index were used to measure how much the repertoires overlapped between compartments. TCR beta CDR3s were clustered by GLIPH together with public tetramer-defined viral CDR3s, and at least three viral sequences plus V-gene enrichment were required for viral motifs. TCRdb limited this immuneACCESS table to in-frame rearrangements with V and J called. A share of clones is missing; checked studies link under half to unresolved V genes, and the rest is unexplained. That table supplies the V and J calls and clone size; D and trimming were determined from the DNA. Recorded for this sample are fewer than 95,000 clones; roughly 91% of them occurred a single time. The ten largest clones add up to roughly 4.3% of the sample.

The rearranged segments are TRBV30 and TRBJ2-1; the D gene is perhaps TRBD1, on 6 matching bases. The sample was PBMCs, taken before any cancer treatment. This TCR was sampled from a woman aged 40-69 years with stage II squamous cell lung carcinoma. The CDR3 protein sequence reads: CAWSGGQGFNNEQFF. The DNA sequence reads TGTGCCTGGAGTGGGGGGCAGGGGTTCAACAATGAGCAGTTCTTC.